These 21 T cell receptor beta chains originate from one sample sequenced in a study of early T cells in non-severe SARS-CoV-2 infection. TCRdb re-analysed the 5' RACE reads in MiXCR, keeping a single row per CDR3 protein. This sample has around 75,000 distinct CDR3 sequences, with 9.5% found just once. Specimen: whole blood. The receptors shown here come from an adult who was a healthcare worker with PCR-confirmed SARS-CoV-2 infection or an uninfected control (not recorded which).

This clonotype was seen at least ten times. This rearrangement joins TRBV7-3 to TRBJ1-1; D call uncertain. Trimming removed 2 bases from V and 5 bases from J, with 12 bases in between. Germline CDR1 and CDR2: SGHTA and FQGTGA. The length of the CDR3 is 14 residues. In DNA, the CDR3 is TGTGCCAGCAGCTTATCTAGGGATGGGACTGAAGCTTTCTTT. Its protein is CASSLSRDGTEAFF. The full variable domain, with the rest looked up from reference TRBV7-3 and TRBJ1-1, is GAGVSQTPSNKVTEKGKYVELRCDPISGHTALYWYRQSLGQGPEFLIYFQGTGAADDSGLPNDRFFAVRPEGSVSTLKIQRTERGDSAVYLCASSLSRDGTEAFFGQGTRLTVV.

There are many counts of this clonotype. This chain links TRBV12-3 or TRBV12-4 with TRBJ1-6; no definite D call. V was shortened by 4 bases and J by 0 bases, with 19 bases between the two germline ends. The CDR3 contains 19 residues. CDR3 bases: TGTGCCAGCAGTTCAACGATGGACGGACTGAGCTCCTATAATTCACCCCTCCACTTT. It specifies CASSSTMDGLSSYNSPLHF.

J is TRBJ2-1 and V is TRBV9; D is possibly TRBD2 (6 bases). The CDR3 loop spans 12 amino acids. Germline V lookup: CDR1 SGDLS, CDR2 YYNGEE. Deletions cut 7 bases from V and 8 bases from J, with 13 bases between. Here the CDR3 reads CASSGSGDEQFF. For the CDR3, the DNA is TGTGCCAGCTCCGGGTCGGGAGATGAGCAGTTCTTC.

The V gene is TRBV15, the J gene TRBJ2-7, with TRBD2 matching over 8 bases. Looked up from germline, CDR1 is LNHNV and CDR2 is YYDKDF (reference sequence). The trim removed 3 bases at V and 4 bases at J, leaving 8 bases unmatched. This CDR3 has 15 residues. The CDR3 loop is CATSREAGGLYEQYF. The CDR3 nucleotides are TGTGCCACCAGCAGGGAGGCGGGGGGACTTTACGAGCAGTACTTC.

The chain carries TRBV6-1 and TRBJ2-3; 7 positions match TRBD2. The CDR3 has 15 amino acids. The J segment lost 3 bases and the V segment lost 7 bases, leaving 10 bases of the junction unmatched. Germline-derived CDR1 and CDR2 are MNHNS and SASEGT. CDR3 nucleotide sequence: TGTGCCAGCACCCCGCGGGGGAAGGGTACAGATACGCAGTATTTT. This sequence encodes CASTPRGKGTDTQYF.

The chain combines TRBV29-1 with TRBJ2-2, with D perhaps TRBD2 (5 bases). This CDR3 is built from 13 residues. V gave up 6 bases and J gave up 1 base, with 9 bases separating them. In germline, CDR1 is SQVTM, CDR2 ANQGSEA. CDR3 loop: CSVQDWNTGELFF. DNA for the CDR3: TGCAGCGTCCAGGACTGGAACACCGGGGAGCTGTTTTTT.

This clonotype was counted a few times. V usage is TRBV20-1 and J usage is TRBJ1-4, with TRBD1 identical over 7 bases. Germline values: CDR1 DFQATT, CDR2 SNEGSKA (reference sequence). The CDR3 runs to 16 residues. V shed 6 bases, J shed 2 bases, and the junction held 12 bases outside the gene matches. The CDR3 loop reads CSARPSTGATNEKLFF. CDR3 sequence (DNA): TGCAGTGCCAGACCCTCAACAGGGGCTACTAATGAAAAACTGTTTTTT.

Points on this clonotype: A read error may explain this, as a much larger clone is one base away. This rearrangement joins TRBV7-2 to TRBJ2-7; a possible D gene is TRBD2 (7 bases). The germline V gene has CDR1 SGHTA and CDR2 FQGNSA. This CDR3 has 15 residues. The CDR3 nucleotides read TGTGCCTGCAGCTTAGGCGGGGGCCTCCCCTACGAGCAGTACTTC. Amino acid sequence: CACSLGGGLPYEQYF.

The chain couples TRBV11-3 to TRBJ2-1, with D tentatively TRBD1 (5 bases). Trimming left V 1 base short and J 9 bases short, with 13 bases between. The CDR3 is 14 residues long. Per germline, CDR1 SGHNT and CDR2 YENEEA. In nucleotides, the CDR3 is TGTGCCAGCAGCTTAGGGTCCCAGGGCGGTGAGCAGTTCTTC. The encoded protein is CASSLGSQGGEQFF. The full variable domain, with the rest looked up from reference TRBV11-3 and TRBJ2-1, is EAGVVQSPRYKIIEKKQPVAFWCNPISGHNTLYWYLQNLGQGPELLIRYENEEAVDDSQLPKDRFSAERLKGVDSTLKIQPAELGDSAVYLCASSLGSQGGEQFFGPGTRLTVL.

This clonotype was observed a few times. The chain links TRBV10-3 to TRBJ2-3; 7 nucleotides agree with TRBD1. This CDR3 spans 15 amino acids. Germline V gene lookup returns CDR1 ENHRY and CDR2 SYGVKD. V lost 5 bases and J lost 2; bases outside the gene matches: 7. The CDR3 bases are TGTGCCATCAGTATGGGACAGATCCTCACAGATACGCAGTATTTT. Amino acid sequence: CAISMGQILTDTQYF.

The chain recombines TRBV19 with TRBJ2-1; 12 nucleotides agree with TRBD1. The ends lost 7 bases at V and 4 bases at J; junction bases unmatched: 11. CDR1 and CDR2 from the germline V gene are LNHDA and SQIVND (reference sequence). The length of the CDR3 is 17 residues. CDR3 amino acids: CASTPWGTGGAYNEQFF. The CDR3 nucleotides read TGTGCCAGTACCCCTTGGGGGACAGGGGGCGCGTACAATGAGCAGTTCTTC.

This clonotype was detected many times. The rearrangement links TRBV6-6 to TRBJ1-4; maybe TRBD1 (6 bases). Germline CDR1 MNHNY, CDR2 SVGAGI (reference sequence). The CDR3 loop spans 17 amino acids. The V gene lost 5 bases and the J gene lost 0 bases, with 16 bases spanning the gap. Written as DNA, the CDR3 is TGTGCCAGCAGTCCCCCGACAGGCGCGGCAACTAATGAAAAACTGTTTTTT. It encodes CASSPPTGAATNEKLFF.

The chain links TRBV5-1 to TRBJ2-2, with 9 nucleotides matching TRBD2. Germline loops: CDR1 SGHRS, CDR2 YFSETQ. Trimming took 0 bases from V and 3 from J; bases not matched to a gene: 3. This CDR3 has 16 residues. The CDR3: CASSLVIAGDTGELFF. CDR3 in DNA: TGCGCCAGCAGCTTGGTAATAGCGGGAGACACCGGGGAGCTGTTTTTT.

The chain combines TRBV11-3 with TRBJ2-3, with D unresolved. Trimming took off 5 bases at V and 6 bases at J, with 9 bases between the two ends. CDR1 is SGHNT and CDR2 is YENEEA in the germline V gene. This CDR3 region has 12 residues. Here the CDR3 DNA reads TGTGCCAGCAGCCCAGACCGGGATACGCAGTATTTT. Translation gives CASSPDRDTQYF. Filled out from reference TRBV11-3 and TRBJ2-3, the complete variable domain reads EAGVVQSPRYKIIEKKQPVAFWCNPISGHNTLYWYLQNLGQGPELLIRYENEEAVDDSQLPKDRFSAERLKGVDSTLKIQPAELGDSAVYLCASSPDRDTQYFGPGTRLTVL.

This clonotype has ten or more counts. The chain carries TRBV12-3 or TRBV12-4 and TRBJ2-2, with 9 bases identical to TRBD2. The CDR3 loop spans 14 amino acids. V lost 6 bases to trimming and J lost 1 base; unmatched junction nucleotides: 0. The CDR3 bases are TGTGCCAGCAGAGCGGGAGGGAACACCGGGGAGCTGTTTTTT. The encoded protein is CASRAGGNTGELFF.

This clonotype has at least ten counts. The chain combines TRBV5-1 with TRBJ2-3; D may be TRBD2 (5 bases). V was clipped by 1 base and J by 1 base, with 7 bases between them. CDR1 SGHRS and CDR2 YFSETQ come from the germline V gene. CDR3 size: 14 residues. This CDR3 reads CASSLWRGTDTQYF. The CDR3 coding sequence is TGCGCCAGCAGCTTGTGGCGGGGCACAGATACGCAGTATTTT.

This clonotype showed up just a few times. The chain recombines TRBV29-1 with TRBJ1-2, with 7 bases matching TRBD1. V shed 3 bases and J 11 bases; nucleotides not matched to a gene: 9. Germline-derived CDR1 and CDR2 are SQVTM and ANQGSEA. The CDR3 covers 12 residues. The CDR3 region is CSVDEGAGSYTF. The CDR3 nucleotides are TGCAGCGTTGACGAGGGGGCAGGAAGTTACACCTTC.

This clonotype showed up many times. This chain joins TRBV7-9 and TRBJ2-3, with 10 bases matching TRBD1. The trim removed 5 bases at V and 3 bases at J, leaving 11 bases unmatched. CDR3 length equals 17 residues. The germline gives CDR1 SEHNR, CDR2 FQNEAQ (reference sequence). In DNA, the CDR3 is TGTGCCAGCAGCCCCGACATGGGGACAGGGGCAACAGATACGCAGTATTTT. Its protein is CASSPDMGTGATDTQYF.

The gene calls are TRBV29-1 and TRBJ1-1; D remains ambiguous. The CDR3 has 11 amino acids. Trimming cost V 7 bases and J 0 bases, with 6 bases left between them. Germline CDR1 reads SQVTM; CDR2 reads ANQGSEA. CDR3 sequence reads: CSAVMNTEAFF. In DNA form, the CDR3 reads TGCAGCGCGGTTATGAACACTGAAGCTTTCTTT.

This clonotype was detected ten times or more. The chain carries TRBV5-1 and TRBJ2-3; 10 positions agree with TRBD2. With V trimmed by 4 bases and J by 1 base, 6 bases remained unmatched. Germline values: CDR1 SGHRS, CDR2 YFSETQ. This CDR3 has 16 residues. Here the CDR3 DNA reads TGCGCCAGCAGCGCCGGAGGGACTAGCGGCACAGATACGCAGTATTTT. This sequence encodes CASSAGGTSGTDTQYF.

This clonotype has only a few counts. The gene calls are TRBV6-1 and TRBJ1-5; the match to TRBD1 covers 7 bases. Per germline, CDR1 MNHNS and CDR2 SASEGT. The CDR3 runs 14 residues. J gave up 1 base and V 8 bases, and 5 bases lay outside the gene matches. This CDR3 is CASQAGGSNQPQHF. The CDR3 nucleotides read TGTGCCAGCCAAGCAGGGGGAAGCAATCAGCCCCAGCATTTT.